These 2 T cell receptor beta chains were all obtained from the same sample, sequenced in a study of vaccination and CD4 T cells after COVID-19. No antigens are known for them. Treatment given: approximately 9-day PBMC culture with coronavirus spike peptide pools or control peptides (ViraFEST assay). The Oncomine TCR Beta short-read assay was applied to DNA of cultured CD4+ T cells. TCRdb analysed the PCR reads with MiXCR anew, one entry per CDR3 protein. The profile shows about 15,000 distinct CDR3 sequences, 50% to 60% of them singletons. Sequencing used CD4+ T cells from blood, cultured in vitro. These receptors came from a human donor who had recovered from COVID-19.

V is TRBV7-6 and J is TRBJ2-5; 10 nucleotides agree with TRBD2. V lost 1 base to trimming and J lost 4 bases; unmatched junction nucleotides: 6. Germline V gene sequence: CDR1 SGHVS, CDR2 FNYEAQ. The CDR3 runs to 16 residues. The CDR3 loop reads CASSLGGSGGSETQYF. The CDR3 bases are TGTGCCAGCAGCTTAGGGGGTAGCGGGGGGTCAGAGACCCAGTACTTC.

This chain links TRBV2 with TRBJ1-1; TRBD1 matches at 7 bases. Germline trimming cut 6 bases from V and 8 bases from J; bases unmatched to any gene: 6. The CDR3 extends over 12 amino acids. The germline V gene has CDR1 SNHLY and CDR2 FYNNEI. Here the CDR3 DNA reads TGTGCCAGCAGGCCCACGGGACAGGAAGCTTTCTTT. Translated: CASRPTGQEAFF.